A selection of T cell receptor beta chains follows, all from one sample in a study of blood T cell repertoires in COVID-19. The protocol was immunoSEQ multiplex PCR, while the TCRdb copy is restricted to in-frame clones and leaves out a portion. The table has about 300,000 clones, 90% seen once. Sequenced material: peripheral blood. These receptors were collected from a woman under 40 with COVID-19, enrolled during active disease. The CDR3 runs from the conserved cysteine through the conserved F or W. D genes are given only for firm matches. Clone size is not always given. Where it is, it says once, few, many or a class for expanded clones.

CDR3aa,CDR3nt,d_gene,j_gene,v_gene,abundance
CASSLGQPGYGYTF,TGTGCCAGCAGCCTAGGACAGCCCGGCTATGGCTACACCTTC,-,TRBJ1-2,TRBV5-8,once
CASAPRQSNEQFF,TGCGCCAGCGCCCCCCGACAGTCCAATGAGCAGTTCTTC,-,TRBJ2-1,TRBV5-1,once
CASSPDRGRVDEQYF,TGTGCCAGCAGCCCCGACAGGGGGCGCGTTGACGAGCAGTACTTC,TRBD1,TRBJ2-7,TRBV11-2,-
CASSFPGGGYGYTF,TGTGCCAGCAGTTTTCCCGGGGGTGGCTATGGCTACACCTTC,-,TRBJ1-2,TRBV28,-
CASSSGDVNTEAFF,TGTGCCAGCAGTTCGGGGGACGTTAACACTGAAGCTTTCTTT,-,TRBJ1-1,TRBV6-5,once
CASKRAGDFAGGRGGTQYF,TGTGCCAGCAAAAGGGCAGGGGATTTCGCGGGAGGGAGGGGAGGTACGCAGTATTTT,TRBD2,TRBJ2-3,TRBV27,-
CATSDLRSDSITGELFF,TGTGCCACCAGTGATTTGCGCTCGGACAGTATAACCGGGGAGCTGTTTTTT,-,TRBJ2-2,TRBV24-1,-
CASSQDGGFNEKLFF,TGCGCCAGCAGCCAAGATGGGGGGTTTAATGAAAAACTGTTTTTT,-,TRBJ1-4,TRBV4-3,-
CASRGQQGANSPLHF,TGTGCCAGCAGGGGACAACAGGGTGCTAATTCACCCCTCCACTTT,-,TRBJ1-6,TRBV6-5,-
CASSQDRRDRHEKLFF,TGTGCCAGCAGCCAAGACCGACGGGACAGACATGAAAAACTGTTTTTT,TRBD1,TRBJ1-4,TRBV3-1/TRBV3-2,-
CSVESGETSGMRDEQFF,TGCAGCGTTGAGAGTGGGGAAACTAGCGGGATGAGGGATGAGCAGTTCTTC,TRBD2,TRBJ2-1,TRBV29-1,-
CAMSLGQGEGETQYF,TGTGCCATGAGCCTTGGACAGGGGGAAGGAGAGACCCAGTACTTC,TRBD1,TRBJ2-5,TRBV10-3,many
CASSPLGGYSSYEQYF,TGCGCCAGCAGTCCTCTGGGCGGGTACAGCTCCTACGAGCAGTACTTC,-,TRBJ2-7,TRBV10-2,-
CASSVVSGRAHGELFF,TGTGCCAGCAGCGTAGTTAGCGGGAGGGCCCACGGGGAGCTGTTTTTT,TRBD2,TRBJ2-2,TRBV9,-
CASSPSGFGEQFF,TGTGCCAGCAGCCCTAGCGGGTTCGGTGAGCAGTTCTTC,TRBD2,TRBJ2-1,TRBV5-5,-
CAWGQGVYQPQHF,TGTGCCTGGGGACAGGGGGTTTATCAGCCCCAGCATTTT,TRBD1,TRBJ1-5,TRBV30,-
CASSTTDRGLNIQYF,TGTGCCAGCAGCACCACCGACAGGGGCTTAAACATTCAGTACTTC,TRBD1,TRBJ2-4,TRBV3-1/TRBV3-2,-
CASSWRETYNEQFF,TGTGCCAGCAGCTGGCGGGAGACCTACAATGAGCAGTTCTTC,TRBD2,TRBJ2-1,TRBV7-8,-
CASSLSSGSWYNEQFF,TGTGCCAGCAGCTTAAGCAGCGGGAGCTGGTACAATGAGCAGTTCTTC,-,TRBJ2-1,TRBV21-1,-
CASSGRQGTNTEAFF,TGTGCCAGCAGCGGGAGGCAGGGGACGAACACTGAAGCTTTCTTT,-,TRBJ1-1,TRBV9,-
CSVAGAENYGYTF,TGCAGCGTTGCAGGGGCCGAGAACTATGGCTACACCTTC,-,TRBJ1-2,TRBV29-1,-
CATSDHQGYEQYF,TGTGCCACCAGTGACCATCAGGGTTACGAGCAGTACTTC,-,TRBJ2-7,TRBV24-1,-
CASSLSGFTDTQYF,TGCGCCAGCAGCTTAAGCGGGTTCACAGATACGCAGTATTTT,-,TRBJ2-3,TRBV5-1,once
CASSLTSGRVYNEQFF,TGTGCCAGCAGTTTAACTAGCGGGAGAGTTTACAATGAGCAGTTCTTC,TRBD2,TRBJ2-1,TRBV28,-
CATSRGLTYEQYF,TGTGCCACCAGCAGAGGACTCACCTACGAGCAGTACTTC,-,TRBJ2-7,TRBV15,-
CASMKAVGYEQYF,TGTGCCAGCATGAAAGCGGTTGGATACGAGCAGTACTTC,-,TRBJ2-7,TRBV12-3/TRBV12-4,-
CAWTGAAYEQYF,TGTGCCTGGACAGGGGCCGCCTACGAGCAGTACTTC,-,TRBJ2-7,TRBV30,-
CASSLASSVTYEQYF,TGCGCCAGCAGCTTGGCCAGTAGCGTCACCTACGAGCAGTACTTC,-,TRBJ2-7,TRBV5-1,-
CASSLGLVSGSIQYF,TGCGCCAGCTCCCTGGGTTTAGTCTCTGGGAGCATTCAGTACTTC,-,TRBJ2-4,TRBV10-2,once
CASRGQGEQYF,TGTGCCAGCAGGGGACAGGGCGAGCAGTACTTC,TRBD1,TRBJ2-7,TRBV28,once
CASSQDRVGAEAFF,TGCGCCAGCAGCCAAGACAGGGTTGGAGCTGAAGCTTTCTTT,-,TRBJ1-1,TRBV4-3,-
CASSQTSGRAYEQYF,TGCGCCAGCAGCCAAACTAGCGGGAGGGCCTACGAGCAGTACTTC,TRBD2,TRBJ2-7,TRBV4-1,-
CASSLRTELNTEAFF,TGTGCCAGCAGTCTAAGGACAGAATTGAACACTGAAGCTTTCTTT,-,TRBJ1-1,TRBV27,-
CASSYSIIRGKGQPQHF,TGTGCCAGCAGTTACTCGATTATCAGGGGGAAGGGACAGCCCCAGCATTTT,TRBD1,TRBJ1-5,TRBV6-2/TRBV6-3,-
CAWGGGTPSYEQYF,TGTGCCTGGGGGGGTGGGACACCCTCCTACGAGCAGTACTTC,-,TRBJ2-7,TRBV30,-
CASSYGSPTSGNTIYF,TGTGCCAGCAGTTACGGAAGCCCGACTTCTGGAAACACCATATATTTT,-,TRBJ1-3,TRBV6-5,few
CASSRTGERAFF,TGTGCCAGTAGTAGGACAGGGGAAAGGGCTTTCTTT,TRBD1,TRBJ1-1,TRBV19,-
CASSFLPTGGLVNTEAFF,TGCGCCAGCAGCTTTTTACCGACAGGGGGCTTAGTGAACACTGAAGCTTTCTTT,TRBD1,TRBJ1-1,TRBV5-1,-
CASARGGLNEKLFF,TGTGCCAGCGCCCGAGGGGGTCTGAATGAAAAACTGTTTTTT,-,TRBJ1-4,TRBV11-2,few
CASSLPSGDAYEQYF,TGTGCCAGCAGCTTACCATCGGGGGACGCCTACGAGCAGTACTTC,-,TRBJ2-7,TRBV7-9,-
CASSLASGNSYEQYF,TGTGCCAGCAGCTTAGCTAGCGGCAACTCCTACGAGCAGTACTTC,-,TRBJ2-7,TRBV7-8,-
CASNSGTAYEQYF,TGTGCCAGCAATTCCGGGACAGCTTACGAGCAGTACTTC,TRBD1,TRBJ2-7,TRBV2,-
CASSWGGGTEAFF,TGTGCCAGCAGTTGGGGGGGAGGCACTGAAGCTTTCTTT,-,TRBJ1-1,TRBV27,-
CASSQSGWGDRAHSPLHF,TGCGCCAGCAGTCAATCCGGATGGGGGGACAGGGCACATTCACCCCTCCACTTT,TRBD1,TRBJ1-6,TRBV23-1,-
CAGSSKTSNYGYTF,TGTGCCGGCAGTTCTAAGACATCTAACTATGGCTACACCTTC,-,TRBJ1-2,TRBV27,-
CASSPSEGADYGYTF,TGTGCCAGCAGCCCTAGCGAGGGGGCGGACTATGGCTACACCTTC,TRBD1,TRBJ1-2,TRBV7-9,once
CASSSGTVHTGELFF,TGTGCCAGTAGTTCCGGGACAGTGCACACCGGGGAGCTGTTTTTT,TRBD1,TRBJ2-2,TRBV19,-
CAWSVRQLLNYGYTF,TGTGCCTGGAGTGTACGACAGCTCTTAAACTATGGCTACACCTTC,-,TRBJ1-2,TRBV30,-
CASNPLVGQGNSPLHF,TGTGCCAGCAACCCCCTGGTTGGGCAGGGGAATTCACCCCTCCACTTT,-,TRBJ1-6,TRBV28,-
CAIGTSGAYEQYF,TGTGCCATTGGGACTAGCGGGGCGTACGAGCAGTACTTC,TRBD2,TRBJ2-7,TRBV10-3,once
CASGGLAGNEQFF,TGTGCCAGCGGGGGACTAGCGGGAAATGAGCAGTTCTTC,TRBD2,TRBJ2-1,TRBV25-1,-
CASTRDYRTTGELFF,TGTGCCAGCACCCGGGACTATCGGACGACCGGGGAGCTGTTTTTT,TRBD2,TRBJ2-2,TRBV2,-
CASSPGTGALAETQYF,TGTGCCAGCAGCCCCGGGACAGGAGCCTTAGCGGAGACCCAGTACTTC,TRBD1,TRBJ2-5,TRBV7-3,-
CATSDYDSPQETQYF,TGTGCCACCAGTGATTATGACAGCCCCCAAGAGACCCAGTACTTC,-,TRBJ2-5,TRBV24-1,-
CAWSGASGRLGETQYF,TGTGCCTGGAGTGGGGCTAGCGGGAGATTAGGAGAGACCCAGTACTTC,TRBD2,TRBJ2-5,TRBV30,once
CASSISRIEQYF,TGTGCCAGCAGCATCTCTAGAATCGAGCAGTACTTC,-,TRBJ2-7,TRBV2,-
CASSPGPDRGSVRYGYTF,TGTGCCAGCAGCCCTGGCCCGGACAGGGGATCGGTTAGGTATGGCTACACCTTC,TRBD1,TRBJ1-2,TRBV7-9,-
CASSYSRTGGEAFF,TGTGCCAGCAGTTACTCGAGGACAGGGGGTGAAGCTTTCTTT,TRBD1,TRBJ1-1,TRBV6-5,-
CASSLLPGVETQYF,TGCGCCAGCAGCTTATTGCCGGGAGTAGAGACCCAGTACTTC,-,TRBJ2-5,TRBV5-1,-
CATSRWAGQTYEQYF,TGTGCCACCAGCAGGTGGGCAGGGCAAACCTACGAGCAGTACTTC,-,TRBJ2-7,TRBV15,-